The 15 T cell receptor beta chains reported below all come from one sample, sequenced in a study of shared clonotypes between healthy human individuals. Profiled with immunoSEQ multiplex PCR; TCRdb holds only in-frame clones, not every one. Of about 770,000 clones listed, around 70% are singletons. The source material was memory CD4+ T cells sorted from blood. Subset described: CD45RA-negative fraction. The receptors originated from a woman in her 30s in good health.

J is TRBJ2-2 and V is TRBV6-4; tentatively, D is TRBD1 or TRBD2 (5 bases each). Germline V gives CDR1 MRHNA, CDR2 SNTAGT. CDR3 size: 14 residues. Trimming took off 2 bases at V and 3 bases at J, with 7 bases between the two ends. CDR3 region: CASSDRGDTGELFF. The CDR3 nucleotides are TGTGCCAGCAGTGACCGAGGGGACACCGGGGAGCTGTTTTTT.

In its sample, this clone was seen a few times. This chain uses TRBV10-3 with TRBJ2-5; D is ambiguous. The CDR3 sequence is 12 residues long. The germline gives CDR1 ENHRY, CDR2 SYGVKD. Trimming shortened V by 3 bases and J by 5 bases, and 7 bases separated the two germline ends. CDR3 DNA: TGTGCCATCAGTGACAGTTGGGAGACCCAGTACTTC. Protein: CAISDSWETQYF.

The table lists this clone with a few counts. V is TRBV23-1 and J is TRBJ2-1, with D maybe TRBD2 (5 bases). TRBV23-1 is an ORF for which the function is uncertain. Trimming shortened V by 2 bases and J by 11 bases, and 28 bases separated the two germline ends. CDR3 length equals 18 residues. CDR3 amino acids: CASSQPTIRGPKPSKQFF. The DNA of the CDR3 is TGCGCCAGCAGTCAACCGACGATACGGGGTCCAAAACCCTCGAAGCAGTTCTTC.

The V call is TRBV11-2, the J call TRBJ2-3, with a possible D match to TRBD1 (5 bases). V lost 4 bases to trimming and J lost 5 bases, with 13 bases between them. Germline V gene sequence: CDR1 SGHAT, CDR2 FQNNGV. This CDR3 spans 14 amino acids. In DNA, the CDR3 is TGTGCCAGCAGCTCAGGGCTTCAGGGAGATACGCAGTATTTT. Its translation is CASSSGLQGDTQYF.

V usage is TRBV5-4 and J usage is TRBJ2-3, with 11 bases matching TRBD1. This CDR3 comprises 16 residues. Germline V gene data show CDR1 as SGHNT and CDR2 as YYREEE (reference sequence). V dropped 4 bases and J dropped 4; count of bases not matched to a gene: 8. CDR3: CASSVRTGGVPDTQYF. Here the CDR3 DNA reads TGTGCCAGCAGCGTAAGGACAGGGGGCGTCCCAGATACGCAGTATTTT. Filled out from reference TRBV5-4 and TRBJ2-3, the complete variable domain reads ETGVTQSPTHLIKTRGQQVTLRCSSQSGHNTVSWYQQALGQGPQFIFQYYREEENGRGNFPPRFSGLQFPNYSSELNVNALELDDSALYLCASSVRTGGVPDTQYFGPGTRLTVL.

J is TRBJ1-5 and V is TRBV6-8, with a possible D match to TRBD1 (5 bases). The V gene lost 7 bases and the J gene lost 0 bases, with 10 bases spanning the gap. CDR1 and CDR2 from the germline V gene are MNHGY and SAAAGT. The CDR3 sequence is 14 residues long. Written as DNA, the CDR3 is TGTGCCAGCACGCGGGGGGTTAGCAATCAGCCCCAGCATTTT. Protein: CASTRGVSNQPQHF.

The chain links TRBV5-1 to TRBJ2-5; D gene uncertain. The CDR3 length is 12 residues. Germline CDR1 reads SGHRS; CDR2 reads YFSETQ. Trimming stripped 6 bases from V and 4 bases from J, with 10 bases between. This CDR3 reads CASKKGSETQYF. The CDR3, as DNA: TGCGCCAGCAAGAAGGGCTCAGAGACCCAGTACTTC. The full variable domain, rest sourced from reference TRBV5-1 and TRBJ2-5, is KAGVTQTPRYLIKTRGQQVTLSCSPISGHRSVSWYQQTPGQGLQFLFEYFSETQRNKGNFPGRFSGRQFSNSRSEMNVSTLELGDSALYLCASKKGSETQYFGPGTRLLVL.

This clone was detected a few times. The V and J genes are TRBV19 and TRBJ1-5; D not resolved. There are 14 residues in the CDR3. CDR1 LNHDA and CDR2 SQIVND come from the germline V gene (reference sequence). Deletions cut 7 bases from V and 2 bases from J, with 12 bases between. CDR3 amino acids: CASIGGRGNQPQHF. In nucleotides, the CDR3 is TGTGCCAGTATCGGCGGGCGAGGCAATCAGCCCCAGCATTTT.

The chain employs TRBV10-2 and TRBJ2-5; maybe TRBD1 (6 bases). V shed 6 bases and J shed 1 base, with 12 bases lying between them. The CDR3 runs 14 residues. From germline, CDR1 is WSHSY and CDR2 SAAADI. The CDR3 nucleotides read TGCGCCAGCAGCCCTGGACAGTCCCAAGAGACCCAGTACTTC. It yields the protein CASSPGQSQETQYF.

V and J are TRBV7-8 and TRBJ2-2, with 9 bases lining up with TRBD2. The CDR3 loop spans 20 amino acids. The trim removed 0 bases at V and 1 base at J, leaving 12 bases unmatched. Germline CDR1 is SGHVS and CDR2 is FQNEAQ. In DNA form, the CDR3 reads TGTGCCAGCAGCTTAGCGAGAGTAGCGGGAGCTCAAGAGAACACCGGGGAGCTGTTTTTT. This encodes CASSLARVAGAQENTGELFF.

V and J are TRBV28 and TRBJ1-1; D is unresolved. Germline CDR1 is MDHEN and CDR2 is SYDVKM. V was pared by 2 bases and J by 0 bases, with 10 bases between. The CDR3 sequence is 15 residues long. The CDR3 is CASSLKVRVNTEAFF. CDR3 DNA: TGTGCCAGCAGTTTAAAGGTCCGGGTGAACACTGAAGCTTTCTTT.

This chain uses TRBV29-1 with TRBJ2-1, with a possible D match to TRBD2 (5 bases). Germline V gene sequence: CDR1 SQVTM, CDR2 ANQGSEA. This CDR3 is built from 12 residues. The ends were cut back, 6 bases at V and 1 base at J, with 7 bases in the middle. CDR3 nucleotides: TGCAGCGTACGGGGTTCCTACAATGAGCAGTTCTTC. Its protein product is CSVRGSYNEQFF.

V usage is TRBV25-1 and J usage is TRBJ2-7; a weak D match, TRBD1 (5 bases). Trimming removed 7 bases at V and 6 bases at J, with 13 bases between. Germline V gene sequence: CDR1 MGHDK, CDR2 SYGVNS. The CDR3 runs to 12 residues. Written as DNA, the CDR3 is TGTGCCAGCAAAGCCTTAGGGGTCGAGCAGTACTTC. Amino acids: CASKALGVEQYF.

V is TRBV7-2 and J is TRBJ2-3; 10 bases match TRBD2. CDR1 is SGHTA, CDR2 FQGNSA, per germline. The CDR3 has 15 amino acids. With V trimmed by 8 bases and J by 2 bases, 7 bases remained unmatched. CDR3: CASSGLAVVTDTQYF. The CDR3 DNA reads TGTGCCAGCTCCGGACTAGCGGTCGTCACAGATACGCAGTATTTT.

The chain employs TRBV28 and TRBJ2-7, with 7 bases lining up with TRBD2. CDR1 is MDHEN and CDR2 is SYDVKM in the germline V gene. V dropped 2 bases and J dropped 3; count of bases not matched to a gene: 1. The CDR3 extends over 13 amino acids. In nucleotides, the CDR3 is TGTGCCAGCAGTTTAGCGGGAGACTACGAGCAGTACTTC. Its translation: CASSLAGDYEQYF.